These 32 T cell receptor beta chains were sequenced from one sample in a study of shared clonotypes between healthy human individuals. Assay used: immunoSEQ multiplex PCR; TCRdb lists only in-frame clones, some missing. The data contain over a million clones, over 95% of them singletons. The sequencing sample was made of naive CD4+ T cells sorted from blood. Subset in this sample: CD45RA+ positively selected. All receptors derive from a young man in good health.

The chain uses TRBV5-4 and TRBJ2-7, with 8 bases lining up with TRBD2. The V segment lost 4 bases and the J segment 0 bases; nucleotides outside the gene matches: 6. The germline CDR1 and CDR2 sequences are SGHNT and YYREEE (reference sequence). The CDR3 is 15 amino acids. As DNA, the CDR3 is TGTGCCAGCAGCCAGGGACTAGGGGTCTCCTACGAGCAGTACTTC. It is translated as CASSQGLGVSYEQYF.

This rearrangement joins TRBV7-2 to TRBJ2-1, with 11 bases that match TRBD2. This CDR3 contains 16 residues. CDR1 and CDR2 from the germline V gene are SGHTA and FQGNSA. Trimming cost V 1 base and J 4 bases; bases outside gene matches: 3. The CDR3 loop reads CASSLGLAGGYNEQFF. CDR3 nucleotide sequence: TGTGCCAGCAGCTTAGGGCTAGCGGGAGGATACAATGAGCAGTTCTTC.

The chain uses TRBV7-7 and TRBJ1-2; D is unresolved. CDR1 and CDR2 (germline): SSHAT, FNYEAQ (reference sequence). The CDR3 sequence is 13 residues long. CDR3 residues: CARPAGVNYGYTF. The CDR3 nucleotides are TGTGCTAGGCCGGCGGGAGTAAACTATGGCTACACCTTC. The whole variable domain, remainder taken from reference TRBV7-7 and TRBJ1-2, is GAGVSQSPRYKVTKRGQDVTLRCDPISSHATLYWYQQALGQGPEFLTYFNYEAQPDKSGLPSDRFSAERPEGSISTLTIQRTEQRDSAMYRCARPAGVNYGYTFGSGTRLTVV.

The chain links TRBV18 to TRBJ1-2; D remains unclear. The germline V gene has CDR1 KGHSH and CDR2 LQKENI. CDR3 length: 15 amino acids. Trimming stripped 0 bases from V and 0 bases from J, with 8 bases between. CDR3 amino acids: CASSPPRRTNYGYTF. CDR3 nucleotides: TGTGCCAGCTCACCACCCCGACGGACTAACTATGGCTACACCTTC.

The genes are TRBV6-5 and TRBJ1-4; D gene unclear. The CDR3 runs to 15 residues. V was trimmed by 5 bases and J by 4 bases, leaving 14 bases between them. The germline V gene has CDR1 MNHEY and CDR2 SVGAGI. CDR3 DNA sequence: TGTGCCAGCAGTGCTACCGGCTCCCTTAATGAAAAACTGTTTTTT. Its translation is CASSATGSLNEKLFF.

The chain uses TRBV7-9 and TRBJ2-5; 7 bases line up with TRBD2. Germline V gene lookup returns CDR1 SEHNR and CDR2 FQNEAQ (reference sequence). The CDR3 spans 14 residues. After removal of 5 bases from V and 4 bases from J, the junction contained 7 bases not matched to a gene. This chain's CDR3 is CASSTRSGGETQYF. The CDR3 coding sequence is TGTGCCAGCAGCACTAGATCGGGGGGAGAGACCCAGTACTTC.

This sequence joins TRBV2 and TRBJ2-1; 10 nucleotides match TRBD2. Germline V CDR1 and CDR2: SNHLY, FYNNEI. This CDR3 spans 16 amino acids. Trimming at V came to 4 bases and at J to 6 bases, leaving 9 bases not matched to a gene. The CDR3 DNA reads as TGTGCCAGCAGTGTGAGCGGGGGGGCGTTTGGCAATGAGCAGTTCTTC. As protein: CASSVSGGAFGNEQFF.

The genes are TRBV18 and TRBJ1-1; 9 nucleotides line up with TRBD1. V lost 4 bases, J lost 1 base, and 1 base stayed unmatched. Germline V gene sequence: CDR1 KGHSH, CDR2 LQKENI. The CDR3 spans 14 residues. CDR3 residues: CASSQGQGNTEAFF. Written as DNA, the CDR3 is TGTGCCAGCTCACAGGGACAGGGGAACACTGAAGCTTTCTTT.

This rearrangement joins TRBV5-1 to TRBJ2-1; weak D call: TRBD2 (6 bases). The CDR3 is 14 residues long. CDR1 SGHRS and CDR2 YFSETQ come from the germline V gene. Trimming left V 4 bases short and J 7 bases short, with 15 bases between. In nucleotides, the CDR3 is TGCGCCAGCAGCCAAGTAGATGGACTAAATGAGCAGTTCTTC. Translation: CASSQVDGLNEQFF.

The CDR3 nucleotides are TGTGCCAGCAGCTTTAGCGGGGGGCCCTACGAGCAGTACTTC. Its translation is CASSFSGGPYEQYF. The rearrangement joins TRBV5-6 to TRBJ2-7, with TRBD2 matching 10 bases. Germline V CDR1 and CDR2: SGHDT, YYEEEE. The CDR3 runs to 14 residues. V was clipped by 2 bases and J by 2 bases; unmatched bases: 1.

The chain carries TRBV7-2 and TRBJ2-3; the D is unclear. Trimming left V 1 base short and J 0 bases short, with 5 bases between. CDR3 length: 14 residues. CDR1 is SGHTA, CDR2 FQGNSA, per germline. The CDR3 spells CASSLVASTDTQYF. DNA of the CDR3: TGTGCCAGCAGCTTAGTGGCTAGCACAGATACGCAGTATTTT.

Regarding this clone: Relative to the germline gene, one junction end is altered; a read error may explain this. V and J are TRBV30 and TRBJ2-3; D is perhaps TRBD1 (5 bases). The CDR3 runs to 12 residues. Germline loops: CDR1 GTSNPN, CDR2 SVGIG (reference sequence). The CDR3 nucleotides read TGTGCCTGGTCCTTGTTCACAGGTACGCAGTATTTT. It is translated as CAWSLFTGTQYF. The full variable domain, in which reference TRBV30 and TRBJ2-3 provide the parts outside the CDR3, is SQTIHQWPATLVQPVGSPLSLECTVEGTSNPNLYWYRQAAGRGLQLLFYSVGIGQISSEVPQNLSASRPQDRQFILSSKKLLLSDSGFYLCAWSLFTGTQYFGPGTRLTVL.

The chain has TRBV28 and TRBJ2-2; D is undetermined. The CDR3 runs 11 residues. Germline V gene sequence: CDR1 MDHEN, CDR2 SYDVKM. The V end was cut by 7 bases, the J end by 8 bases, with 8 bases between. The CDR3 DNA is TGTGCCAGCACCTCCCTAGGGGAGCTGTTTTTT. The encoded protein is CASTSLGELFF.

V is TRBV11-3 and J is TRBJ2-2; TRBD1 might be the D (6 bases). The CDR3 is 14 amino acids. CDR1 is SGHNT and CDR2 is YENEEA in the germline V gene. The V end was cut by 5 bases, the J end by 5 bases, with 12 bases between. The CDR3 DNA reads TGTGCCAGCAGCCCAAGTGGGACAACCGGGGAGCTGTTTTTT. It translates to CASSPSGTTGELFF.

This chain joins TRBV6-5 and TRBJ1-4; TRBD1 might be the D (6 bases). Germline loops: CDR1 MNHEY, CDR2 SVGAGI. This CDR3 has 15 amino acids. Trimming pared 5 bases from V and 8 bases from J, leaving 18 bases between. The CDR3 DNA reads TGTGCCAGCAGTCGGACAGTCGGTTTATCGGAAAAACTGTTTTTT. This translates into CASSRTVGLSEKLFF.

The rearrangement links TRBV29-1 to TRBJ2-7; TRBD2 is a possible D gene (6 bases). Germline-derived CDR1 and CDR2 are SQVTM and ANQGSEA. V was cut by 4 bases and J by 7 bases, with 11 bases left in between. This CDR3 is built from 11 residues. The CDR3 loop is CSVGGVREQYF. CDR3 nucleotide sequence: TGCAGCGTTGGCGGGGTTCGGGAGCAGTACTTC.

V and J are TRBV2 and TRBJ1-5, with a tentative D call TRBD1 (6 bases). V was pared by 1 base and J by 7 bases, with 11 bases between. This CDR3 has 14 residues. From germline, CDR1 is SNHLY and CDR2 FYNNEI. The CDR3 nucleotides are TGTGCCAGCAGTGAAGAAGGGACATCACAGCCCCAGCATTTT. Residues: CASSEEGTSQPQHF. The entire variable domain, with the rest obtained from reference TRBV2 and TRBJ1-5, is as follows: EPEVTQTPSHQVTQMGQEVILRCVPISNHLYFYWYRQILGQKVEFLVSFYNNEISEKSEIFDDQFSVERPDGSNFTLKIRSTKLEDSAMYFCASSEEGTSQPQHFGDGTRLSIL.

On this clone: Other DNA variants within this sample encode the same CDR3. This chain connects TRBV5-1 to TRBJ2-7; 10 nucleotides match TRBD2. This CDR3 region has 14 residues. V lost 2 bases, J lost 2 bases, and 1 base stayed unmatched. Germline loops: CDR1 SGHRS, CDR2 YFSETQ. CDR3 in DNA: TGCGCCAGCAGCTTTGGACTAGCGGCCTACGAGCAGTACTTC. Protein sequence: CASSFGLAAYEQYF.

The count of this clone is one. This chain links TRBV28 with TRBJ2-5; possible D gene TRBD2, 6 bases. Looked up from germline, CDR1 is MDHEN and CDR2 is SYDVKM. The CDR3 loop spans 16 amino acids. With 3 bases removed from V and 3 bases from J, the gap between germline ends came to 17 bases. CDR3 sequence reads: CASSFGPGERKETQYF. As DNA, the CDR3 is TGTGCCAGCAGTTTTGGCCCGGGGGAGCGGAAAGAGACCCAGTACTTC. The variable domain in full, with the rest retrieved from reference TRBV28 and TRBJ2-5, is DVKVTQSSRYLVKRTGEKVFLECVQDMDHENMFWYRQDPGLGLRLIYFSYDVKMKEKGDIPEGYSVSREKKERFSLILESASTNQTSMYLCASSFGPGERKETQYFGPGTRLLVL.

The rearrangement uses TRBV5-1 and TRBJ2-5; unclear D gene. V shed 0 bases and J shed 3 bases, with 12 bases lying between them. The CDR3 has 15 residues. Germline V gene sequence: CDR1 SGHRS, CDR2 YFSETQ. This chain's CDR3 is CASSLDGYSEETQYF. The DNA for the CDR3 is TGCGCCAGCAGCTTGGATGGGTACTCGGAAGAGACCCAGTACTTC.

V usage is TRBV9 and J usage is TRBJ2-2, with D maybe TRBD1 (5 bases). Trimming left V 5 bases short and J 1 base short, with 12 bases between. Germline assignment: CDR1 SGDLS and CDR2 YYNGEE. The CDR3 runs to 15 residues. The CDR3 nucleotides are TGTGCCAGCAGTAGACAAGGACAGAACACCGGGGAGCTGTTTTTT. Amino acids: CASSRQGQNTGELFF.

This clone appeared a single time. The V and J genes are TRBV27 and TRBJ1-5; 10 bases map to TRBD1. The CDR3 totals 17 residues. Trimming at V came to 6 bases and at J to 0 bases, leaving 8 bases not matched to a gene. Looked up from germline, CDR1 is MNHEY and CDR2 is SMNVEV (reference sequence). CDR3 sequence (DNA): TGTGCCAGCAGCGGGACAGGGGCCATGTATAGCAATCAGCCCCAGCATTTT. Amino acid sequence: CASSGTGAMYSNQPQHF.

This clone was found once. In the same sample, other DNA sequences code for this CDR3. The chain links TRBV18 to TRBJ2-2, with D possibly matching TRBD2 (6 bases). Per germline, CDR1 KGHSH and CDR2 LQKENI. Trimming removed 3 bases at V and 1 base at J, with 6 bases between. The length of the CDR3 is 14 residues. This CDR3 is CASSPGLNTGELFF. DNA for the CDR3: TGTGCCAGCTCACCGGGACTGAACACCGGGGAGCTGTTTTTT. Filled out from reference TRBV18 and TRBJ2-2, the complete variable domain reads NAGVMQNPRHLVRRRGQEARLRCSPMKGHSHVYWYRQLPEEGLKFMVYLQKENIIDESGMPKERFSAEFPKEGPSILRIQQVVRGDSAAYFCASSPGLNTGELFFGEGSRLTVL.

The V and J genes are TRBV27 and TRBJ2-3; 11 bases align to TRBD2. Germline V gene data show CDR1 as MNHEY and CDR2 as SMNVEV (reference sequence). Trimming cost V 8 bases and J 2 bases; bases outside gene matches: 12. The CDR3 has 17 residues. The DNA for the CDR3 is TGTGCCAGCTCGACTACCCGACTAGCGGGAATCACAGATACGCAGTATTTT. This codes for CASSTTRLAGITDTQYF.

The chain links TRBV9 to TRBJ1-2; 8 positions match TRBD1. Trimming removed 3 bases from V and 5 bases from J; junction bases left unmatched: 12. Germline CDR1 is SGDLS and CDR2 is YYNGEE. This CDR3 has 16 amino acids. The CDR3 coding sequence is TGTGCCAGCAGCGCTGCAGGGGGCGGTCTTCAATATGGCTACACCTTC. Translating it yields CASSAAGGGLQYGYTF. Full variable domain (remainder filled in from reference TRBV9 and TRBJ1-2): DSGVTQTPKHLITATGQRVTLRCSPRSGDLSVYWYQQSLDQGLQFLIQYYNGEERAKGNILERFSAQQFPDLHSELNLSSLELGDSALYFCASSAAGGGLQYGYTFGSGTRLTVV.

The chain couples TRBV10-1 to TRBJ2-1; D remains unclear. Trimming took 0 bases from V and 3 from J, leaving 3 bases between them. The germline gives CDR1 WNHNN, CDR2 SYGVQD (reference sequence). This CDR3 is 13 amino acids long. The CDR3 sequence: CASSESGYNEQFF. CDR3 nucleotide sequence: TGCGCCAGCAGTGAGTCAGGCTACAATGAGCAGTTCTTC.

The chain carries TRBV27 and TRBJ2-7; D gene ambiguous. This CDR3 region has 15 residues. The germline V and J ends were trimmed by 5 bases and 4 bases, with 18 bases remaining between them. CDR1 is MNHEY, CDR2 SMNVEV, per germline (reference sequence). CDR3 sequence (DNA): TGTGCCAGCAGTCCGGTGCCGGGCCCCTCTTACGAGCAGTACTTC. Amino acid sequence: CASSPVPGPSYEQYF.

V usage is TRBV2 and J usage is TRBJ2-1; D gene unclear. The germline gives CDR1 SNHLY, CDR2 FYNNEI. The CDR3 length is 15 residues. V dropped 2 bases and J dropped 7 bases, with 15 bases sitting between them. The CDR3 DNA reads as TGTGCCAGCAGTGAAATAGGGCCCGGGTGGAATGAGCAGTTCTTC. Translated: CASSEIGPGWNEQFF.

This chain connects TRBV30 to TRBJ1-5, with D uncertain. The CDR3 extends over 13 amino acids. Germline V gene sequence: CDR1 GTSNPN, CDR2 SVGIG (reference sequence). The germline V and J ends were trimmed by 3 bases and 5 bases, with 11 bases remaining between them. CDR3 DNA: TGTGCCTGGAGGGGCGGTACGGATCAGCCCCAGCATTTT. This encodes CAWRGGTDQPQHF. Full variable domain (remainder filled in from reference TRBV30 and TRBJ1-5): SQTIHQWPATLVQPVGSPLSLECTVEGTSNPNLYWYRQAAGRGLQLLFYSVGIGQISSEVPQNLSASRPQDRQFILSSKKLLLSDSGFYLCAWRGGTDQPQHFGDGTRLSIL.

The CDR3 sequence is CAGGAGSEAFF. The CDR3 DNA reads TGTGCCGGAGGGGCCGGTAGTGAAGCTTTCTTT. The chain has TRBV2 and TRBJ1-1, with D possibly TRBD1 on 5 matching bases. Trimming took 11 bases from V and 7 from J, leaving 14 bases between them. The germline V gene encodes CDR1 SNHLY and CDR2 FYNNEI. This CDR3 comprises 11 residues.

This chain links TRBV27 with TRBJ2-2; possible D gene TRBD2, 5 bases. V was shortened by 2 bases and J by 6 bases, with 10 bases between the two germline ends. The CDR3 sequence is 14 residues long. Germline V gives CDR1 MNHEY, CDR2 SMNVEV (reference sequence). CDR3 protein: CASSLDYYPGELFF. The CDR3 nucleotides are TGTGCCAGCAGTTTAGACTATTACCCCGGGGAGCTGTTTTTT.

The J gene is TRBJ2-3, the V gene TRBV5-1; possible D gene TRBD1, 5 bases. V lost 6 bases and J lost 5, with 10 bases in between. The V gene's germline CDR1 is SGHRS and CDR2 YFSETQ. The CDR3 length is 12 residues. In nucleotides, the CDR3 is TGCGCCAGCAACATAGGGGAAGATACGCAGTATTTT. The encoded protein is CASNIGEDTQYF.